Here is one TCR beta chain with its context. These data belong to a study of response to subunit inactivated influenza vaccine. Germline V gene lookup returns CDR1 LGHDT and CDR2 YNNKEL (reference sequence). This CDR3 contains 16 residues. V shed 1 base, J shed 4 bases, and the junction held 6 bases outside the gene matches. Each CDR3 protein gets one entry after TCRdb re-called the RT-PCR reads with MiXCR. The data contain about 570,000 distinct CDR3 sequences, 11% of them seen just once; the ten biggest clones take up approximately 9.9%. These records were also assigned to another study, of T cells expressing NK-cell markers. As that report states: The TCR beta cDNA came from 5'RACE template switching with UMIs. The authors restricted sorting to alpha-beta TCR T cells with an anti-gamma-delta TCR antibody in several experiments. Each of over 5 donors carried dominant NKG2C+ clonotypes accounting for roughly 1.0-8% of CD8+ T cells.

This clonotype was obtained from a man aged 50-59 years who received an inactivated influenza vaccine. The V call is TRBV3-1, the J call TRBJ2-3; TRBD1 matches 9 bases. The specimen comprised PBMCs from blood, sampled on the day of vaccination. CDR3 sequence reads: CASSQAGTGTADTQYF. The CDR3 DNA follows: TGTGCCAGCAGCCAAGCCGGGACAGGGACGGCAGATACGCAGTATTTT.